This T cell receptor (beta chain) is drawn from a study of PD-L1 blockade in urothelial cancer (dated by TCRdb to about 2017). Turning to the overall study: All patients started therapy in about 2014 and received atezolizumab 1,200 mg intravenously every 3 weeks. About 90% of the roughly 29 patients were males with bladder-origin urothelial cancer, and 18 of 29 reported a prior smoking history. An ECOG performance status of 0 or 1 was recorded for the patients, and 0 to 3 prior chemotherapy regimens had been received by the patients. Blood samples were analyzed at two time points: 3 weeks after treatment start (second dose) and 6 weeks after treatment start. Blood samples gave median yields of around 140,000 T cells and 82,636 unique TCRs, along with a median clonality of 0.080. Somatic, immune and clinical correlates of response to PD-L1 blockade with atezolizumab in urothelial cancer were the focus of an exploratory multi-omic analysis. TCR sequencing covered pretreatment tumor samples and matched, serially collected peripheral blood taken before and after atezolizumab treatment. Durable clinical benefit was defined as progression-free survival longer than 6 months, and TCR features were also tested against progression-free and overall survival. In the same patients, whole exome sequencing and RNA sequencing of pretreatment tumors were performed in addition to TCR sequencing. Roughly nine patients achieved durable clinical benefit and approximately 20 did not. Some 30 patients had pretreatment blood TCR-seq, roughly 24 had at least one posttreatment blood collection, and roughly 24 had tumor TCR-seq. Results the study describes overall, beyond this receptor: Patients with durable benefit showed greater expansion of tumor-associated TCR clones in peripheral blood 3 weeks after starting treatment (n ≈ 20, p = 0.022). Small sample size (n ≈ 27) and many exploratory analyses mean the results are intended to be hypothesis-generating. A pretreatment peripheral blood TCR clonality below the median was linked to improved progression-free and overall survival.

To estimate absolute template abundance from read counts, synthetic TCR analog templates were spiked into each PCR. Using the immunoSEQ assay, TCRbeta CDR3 regions were amplified from genomic DNA with bias-controlled V and J gene primers. Rearranged TCRbeta segments were sequenced at approximately 20X coverage. From the authors' description of their analysis: Clustering was used to correct sequencing errors, and CDR3s were annotated against IMGT so that V, D and J genes could be assigned. Out-of-frame and stop-codon sequences were excluded, and only productive TCRbeta rearrangements were used in downstream analyses. Clonality was calculated as one minus the Shannon entropy normalized by the log of the number of unique productive sequences. Fisher's exact test with Benjamini-Hochberg correction, at a threshold of adjusted p below 0.01, was used to find clones that differed between time points or between blood and tumor. TCRdb stores this immuneACCESS table with in-frame sequences only. Part of the clones is absent; in the studies checked, under half of the shortfall reflects unresolved V genes, and no reason is known for the rest. V, J and clone size derive from that table, while D and trimming were established from the DNA sequence. The sample contains 55,000 or so clones, 84% of them found a single time. The ten largest clones take up roughly 5% of the sample.

The junction carries 16 bases between V and J, which are trimmed by 0 bases and 3 bases respectively. The CDR3 measures 17 amino acids from cysteine to phenylalanine. Of the read, only the CDR3 DNA is kept; its 51 bases are in frame from base 1. CDR1 is given as SGDLS and CDR2 as YYNGEE, both from the germline V gene. With respect to this clone: What antigen it recognizes has not been identified. No base quality values were provided; no much bigger clone lies one nucleotide off.

A total of under 30 patients with locally advanced or metastatic urothelial carcinoma, treated at Memorial Sloan Kettering on a trial protocol, made up the cohort. Peripheral blood mononuclear cells were collected pretreatment and during treatment, with between 1 and 8 total time points obtained per patient. The Qiagen DNeasy Blood extraction kit was used to purify genomic DNA from total PBMCs and tumor samples. Collected pretreatment and during treatment, PBMCs were isolated and stored as previously described. Sequences were derived from PBMCs, sampled around atezolizumab (anti-PD-L1) treatment. The V and J segments used are TRBV9 and TRBJ2-1; the D gene identity is not certain. The TCR sequence derives from a man aged 40-50 years with urothelial cancer. This receptor has the CDR3 CASSVVPGSSIYNEQFF. In nucleotide form, the sequence is TGTGCCAGCAGCGTAGTTCCCGGGTCGAGCATCTACAATGAGCAGTTCTTC.